This TCR beta chain was sequenced for a study of T cell responses to AZD1222 COVID-19 vaccine. Broader study findings: Only a handful of AZD1222 recipients were seropositive at baseline.

This CDR3 is built from 16 residues. V was clipped by 4 bases and J by 2 bases; unmatched bases: 9. The germline CDR1 and CDR2 sequences are MGHRA and YSYEKL. Repertoires were generated with immunoSEQ multiplex PCR, while TCRdb's copy carries only in-frame clones and drops some. Seen here are around 87,000 clones, 85% to 90% observed once, and the top ten hold about a tenth. A word on this clone: Its antigen remains unknown.

The V call is TRBV4-1, the J call TRBJ2-3; 7 bases are shared with TRBD1. The sequenced sample was peripheral blood, obtained on day 0 of AZD1222 vaccination. The origin of this receptor is an adult in good health. The CDR3 sequence: CASSRTGTANTDTQYF. DNA of the CDR3: TGCGCCAGCAGCCGTACCGGGACAGCGAACACAGATACGCAGTATTTT.